This T cell receptor (beta chain) came from a study of T cells after yellow fever vaccination. J lost 2 bases, V lost 3 bases, and 6 bases had no gene match. This CDR3 comprises 15 residues. Germline-derived CDR1 and CDR2 are ENHRY and SYGVKD. TCRdb fed the 5' RACE reads into MiXCR, producing one record per CDR3 protein. The repertoire holds hundreds of thousands of distinct CDR3 sequences, with 9% to 15% as singletons. This clonotype has a handful of counts. The rearrangement joins TRBV10-3 to TRBJ2-5; 7 bases are a match to TRBD2. The source of this sequence is a young man who received the YFV17D yellow fever vaccine. The starting material was PBMCs, obtained on the day of the yellow fever booster vaccination. The CDR3 DNA is TGTGCCATCAGTGAAGGGCCGGGGGGACAAGAGACCCAGTACTTC. Translating it yields CAISEGPGGQETQYF.